The following is a T cell receptor (beta chain) sequence with its context. The target antigen is unknown. The data stem from a study of cytomegalovirus exposure and HLA in healthy donors. The CDR3 length is 17 residues. The ends lost 0 bases at V and 2 bases at J; junction bases unmatched: 8. The germline V gene has CDR1 SEHNR and CDR2 FQNEAQ (reference sequence). It was with 60 Vbeta and 13 Jbeta primers that the PCR ran. Here immunoSEQ multiplex PCR was the method, and the copy in TCRdb shows in-frame clones only, minus some. The data contain roughly 200,000 clones, approximately 82% of them singletons. The study, taken as a whole, reports: In a later analysis, an Asian-associated ancestry cluster reportedly showed fewer N-insertions than the approximately 640-donor mean.

The chain links TRBV7-9 to TRBJ2-7, with TRBD1 identical over 9 bases. The material sequenced was PBMCs. The sequence derives from a man aged 35 to 55 in good health and CMV-seropositive. The CDR3 nucleotides read TGTGCCAGCAGCTTAGCGCAGGGGACAGGGTTTACCTACGAGCAGTACTTC. It yields the protein CASSLAQGTGFTYEQYF.